What follows are 14 T cell receptor beta chains derived from one specimen sequenced in a study of CD8+ T cells in alopecia areata. cDNA serving as the sequencing template came from extracted, reverse transcribed RNA. TCRdb's table, derived via immunoSEQ multiplex PCR, lists solely in-frame clones and lacks some. The table has around 140,000 clones, roughly 52% seen once. Treatment specified: oral pan-JAK inhibitor, 5-10 mg twice daily. Here the sequenced sample was CD8+ T cells sorted from blood, taken at week 4, from a patient treated with tofacitinib. All receptors come from a human donor with alopecia areata.

The gene calls are TRBV30 and TRBJ2-2; 14 bases align to TRBD2. Germline trimming cut 7 bases from V and 3 bases from J; bases unmatched to any gene: 7. CDR3 length: 16 residues. In germline, CDR1 is GTSNPN, CDR2 SVGIG (reference sequence). In DNA form, the CDR3 reads TGTGCCTTATGGACTAGCGGGGGGTTGGACACCGGGGAGCTGTTTTTT. This gives the protein CALWTSGGLDTGELFF.

The chain is built from TRBV2 and TRBJ1-2; the match to TRBD1 covers 7 bases. Germline CDR1 and CDR2: SNHLY and FYNNEI. V was clipped by 4 bases and J by 4 bases; unmatched bases: 12. The CDR3 totals 16 residues. CDR3 sequence (DNA): TGTGCCAGCAGTGGAGATGGGGGGACAGACCTCTATGGCTACACCTTC. It encodes CASSGDGGTDLYGYTF. The whole variable domain, remainder taken from reference TRBV2 and TRBJ1-2, is EPEVTQTPSHQVTQMGQEVILRCVPISNHLYFYWYRQILGQKVEFLVSFYNNEISEKSEIFDDQFSVERPDGSNFTLKIRSTKLEDSAMYFCASSGDGGTDLYGYTFGSGTRLTVV.

In its sample, this clone was seen a few times. The CDR3 here is CASSPRDSNQPQHF. The CDR3 DNA is TGTGCCAGCAGCCCCCGGGACAGCAATCAGCCCCAGCATTTT. The chain employs TRBV27 and TRBJ1-5; D is possibly TRBD1 (5 bases). The CDR3 is made up of 14 amino acids. With 6 bases removed from V and 1 base from J, the gap between germline ends came to 10 bases. CDR1 is MNHEY and CDR2 is SMNVEV in the germline V gene (reference sequence).

This sequence joins TRBV4-1 and TRBJ2-3, with 7 bases lining up with TRBD2. This CDR3 has 17 residues. CDR1 MGHRA and CDR2 YSYEKL come from the germline V gene. V lost 3 bases to trimming and J lost 5 bases; unmatched junction nucleotides: 14. The CDR3 sequence: CASSHYFGGPSGDTQYF. As DNA, the CDR3 is TGCGCCAGCAGCCATTACTTCGGGGGACCTAGCGGAGATACGCAGTATTTT.

V is TRBV29-1 and J is TRBJ1-1; D gene ambiguous. The V end was cut by 4 bases, the J end by 3 bases, with 9 bases between. The length of the CDR3 is 12 residues. Germline values: CDR1 SQVTM, CDR2 ANQGSEA. The CDR3 coding sequence is TGCAGCGTTGTATTGCAAGACACTGAAGCTTTCTTT. It codes for CSVVLQDTEAFF.

The chain joins TRBV7-8 to TRBJ2-5, with 12 bases identical to TRBD2. Germline assignment: CDR1 SGHVS and CDR2 FQNEAQ. V lost 3 bases, J lost 5 bases, and 1 base stayed unmatched. The CDR3 is made up of 14 amino acids. The CDR3 reads CASSLGTSGETQYF. The CDR3 DNA sequence: TGTGCCAGCAGCTTGGGGACTAGCGGGGAGACCCAGTACTTC.

There are a few counts of this clone. J is TRBJ1-1 and V is TRBV6-5, with D uncertain. The CDR3 runs to 13 residues. Germline V lookup: CDR1 MNHEY, CDR2 SVGAGI. Trimming removed 3 bases at V and 0 bases at J, with 5 bases between. CDR3: CASSYGMNTEAFF. CDR3 nucleotide sequence: TGTGCCAGCAGTTATGGAATGAACACTGAAGCTTTCTTT.

V is TRBV18 and J is TRBJ2-7; a weak D match, TRBD1 (5 bases). Trimming pared 1 base from V and 2 bases from J, leaving 9 bases between. CDR1 is KGHSH and CDR2 is LQKENI in the germline V gene. This CDR3 comprises 14 residues. CDR3 in amino acids: CASSPRDSPYEQYF. The CDR3 region has the DNA TGTGCCAGCTCACCACGTGACAGCCCCTACGAGCAGTACTTC.

The chain combines TRBV5-1 with TRBJ2-1; D is possibly TRBD2 (5 bases). V lost 5 bases and J lost 0, with 33 bases in between. CDR3 length: 22 amino acids. CDR1 and CDR2 (germline): SGHRS, YFSETQ. This CDR3 is CASSPDYVHASFSFSSYNEQFF. CDR3 DNA: TGCGCCAGCAGTCCAGACTACGTCCACGCCTCCTTTAGCTTTTCCTCCTACAATGAGCAGTTCTTC.

The rearrangement uses TRBV19 and TRBJ1-5; 7 positions agree with TRBD1. The CDR3 has 15 amino acids. After removal of 3 bases from V and 0 bases from J, the junction contained 2 bases not matched to a gene. CDR1 is LNHDA, CDR2 SQIVND, per germline (reference sequence). The CDR3 spells CASSIDRDSNQPQHF. The CDR3, as DNA: TGTGCCAGTAGTATCGACAGGGATAGCAATCAGCCCCAGCATTTT.

This clone appeared a few times. The chain employs TRBV12-5 and TRBJ2-5, with TRBD1 as a possible D gene (6 bases). The CDR3 runs 13 residues. CDR1 and CDR2 from the germline V gene are LGHNT and FRNRAP. Trimming removed 6 bases from V and 4 bases from J, with 12 bases in between. The chain's CDR3 is CASGPSGVETQYF. The CDR3 nucleotides read TGTGCTAGTGGACCCTCAGGGGTAGAGACCCAGTACTTC.

The chain links TRBV27 to TRBJ1-2; no clear D. The CDR3 runs to 11 residues. The V end lost 10 bases, the J end lost 6 bases, and 12 bases lay between the germline ends. Germline CDR1 is MNHEY and CDR2 is SMNVEV (reference sequence). Written as DNA, the CDR3 is TGTGCCACCTCGTACGGGAATGGCTACACCTTC. Amino acid sequence: CATSYGNGYTF.

This rearrangement joins TRBV4-2 to TRBJ2-3; 7 bases align to TRBD1. CDR3 length: 17 residues. Germline lookup yields CDR1 LGHNA and CDR2 YNFKEQ. V shed 1 base and J 1 base; nucleotides not matched to a gene: 8. CDR3 in amino acids: CASSQALRGYGTDTQYF. The CDR3 DNA sequence: TGTGCCAGCAGCCAAGCACTCAGGGGGTATGGCACAGATACGCAGTATTTT.

The V gene is TRBV30, the J gene TRBJ2-7, with D maybe TRBD1 (5 bases). This CDR3 has 12 amino acids. The V gene lost 4 bases and the J gene lost 4 bases, with 11 bases spanning the gap. The germline V gene encodes CDR1 GTSNPN and CDR2 SVGIG (reference sequence). The CDR3: CAWKQGRYEQYF. Written as DNA, the CDR3 is TGTGCCTGGAAGCAGGGAAGATACGAGCAGTACTTC.